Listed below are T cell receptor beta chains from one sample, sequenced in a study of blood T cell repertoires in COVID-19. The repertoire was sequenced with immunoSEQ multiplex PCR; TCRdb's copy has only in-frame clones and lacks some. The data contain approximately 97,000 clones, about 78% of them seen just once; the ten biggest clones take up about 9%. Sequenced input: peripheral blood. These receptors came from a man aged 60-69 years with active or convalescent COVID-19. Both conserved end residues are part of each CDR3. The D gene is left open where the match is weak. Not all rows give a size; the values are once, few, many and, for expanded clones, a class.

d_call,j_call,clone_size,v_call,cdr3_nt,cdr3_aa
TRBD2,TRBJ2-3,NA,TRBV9,TGTGCCAGCAGCGAGAGGACTGGCGGGAGGTTCGCAGATACGCAGTATTTT,CASSERTGGRFADTQYF
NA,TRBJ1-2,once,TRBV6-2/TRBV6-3,TGTGCCAGCAGTTACCAGGACAGAGACTATGGCTACACCTTC,CASSYQDRDYGYTF
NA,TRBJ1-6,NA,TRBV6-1,TGTGCCAGCAGTGGTGGGGGAGGTGGAGATAATTCACCCCTCCACTTT,CASSGGGGGDNSPLHF
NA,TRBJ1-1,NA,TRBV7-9,TGTGCCAGCAGCTTAACCCCCGGGAAAACTGAAGCTTTCTTT,CASSLTPGKTEAFF
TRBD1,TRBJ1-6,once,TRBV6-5,TGTGCCAGCAGTTACTCCCCGGGACAGGGGAATTCACCCCTCCACTTT,CASSYSPGQGNSPLHF
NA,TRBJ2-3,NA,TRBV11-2,TGTGCCAGCAGCTTAGATCTTCAACTAGCAACCGATACGCAGTATTTT,CASSLDLQLATDTQYF
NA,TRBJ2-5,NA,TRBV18,TGTGCCAGCTCACCGCCGAGTAAGCTAAAAGAGACCCAGTACTTC,CASSPPSKLKETQYF
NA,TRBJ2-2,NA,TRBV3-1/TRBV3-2,TGTGCCAGCAGTTCCTTAGCGAACACCGGGGAGCTGTTTTTT,CASSSLANTGELFF
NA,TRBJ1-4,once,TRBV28,TGTGCCAGCAGTCCCATCTGGGGGGGCAGAAGCGAAAAACTGTTTTTT,CASSPIWGGRSEKLFF
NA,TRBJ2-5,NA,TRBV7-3,TGTGCCAGCAGCCCGCATACAGGCAGCCAAGAGACCCAGTACTTC,CASSPHTGSQETQYF
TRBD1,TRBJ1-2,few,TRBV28,TGTGCCAGCAGTTCCCCGACAGGGGGTTTCTATGGCTACACCTTC,CASSSPTGGFYGYTF
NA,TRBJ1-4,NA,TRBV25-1,TGTGCCAGCAGTGAACAGGGAGGGGAAAAACTGTTTTTT,CASSEQGGEKLFF
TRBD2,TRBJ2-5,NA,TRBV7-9,TGTGCCAGCAGCTGGTCCGGGACTAGCGGGAGTGATGAGACCCAGTACTTC,CASSWSGTSGSDETQYF
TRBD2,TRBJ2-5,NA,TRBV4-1,TGCGCCAGCAGCCAAGCCCTAGCGGGAGGGCAAGAGACCCAGTACTTC,CASSQALAGGQETQYF
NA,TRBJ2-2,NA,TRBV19,TGTGCCAGTAGTATCGGGCAGGGGAACACCGGGGAGCTGTTTTTT,CASSIGQGNTGELFF
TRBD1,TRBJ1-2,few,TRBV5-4,TGTGCCAGCAGCTTGGCCAGACAGGGGCGATTCTATGGCTACACCTTC,CASSLARQGRFYGYTF
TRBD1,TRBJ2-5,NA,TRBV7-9,TGTGCCAGCAGCCAGACCGGGACAGGGAGAAGTCCTAGGGAGACCCAGTACTTC,CASSQTGTGRSPRETQYF
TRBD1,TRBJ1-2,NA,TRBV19,TGTGCCAGTAGTCCCGGACAGGGTAGAAACTATGGCTACACCTTC,CASSPGQGRNYGYTF
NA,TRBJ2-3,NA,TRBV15,TGTGCCACCAGCAGAGAACAGGGTGTCGATACGCAGTATTTT,CATSREQGVDTQYF
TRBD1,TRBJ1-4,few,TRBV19,TGTGCCAGTGAACAGGGGGCGCGTGGAAAACTGTTTTTT,CASEQGARGKLFF
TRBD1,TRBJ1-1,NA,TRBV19,TGTGCCAGTACTTCCAGGACAGGAAACACTGAAGCTTTCTTT,CASTSRTGNTEAFF
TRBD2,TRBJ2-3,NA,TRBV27,TGTGCCAGCCGAAGCGGGAGGGCCACAGATACGCAGTATTTT,CASRSGRATDTQYF
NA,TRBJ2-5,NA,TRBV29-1,TGCAGCGTTGTATCCGGGTACCAAGAGACCCAGTACTTC,CSVVSGYQETQYF
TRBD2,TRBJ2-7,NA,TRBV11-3,TGTGCCAGCAGCTTAGGACTAGCGAGCGAGCAGTACTTC,CASSLGLASEQYF
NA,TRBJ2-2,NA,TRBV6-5,TGTGCCAGCACCCTAAGGGTAGCGGTCACCGGGGAGCTGTTTTTT,CASTLRVAVTGELFF
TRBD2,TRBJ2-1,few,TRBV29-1,TGCAGCGTCGCGGGGCGGGAGGGAACGAATGAGCAGTTCTTC,CSVAGREGTNEQFF
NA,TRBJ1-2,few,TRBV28,TGTGCCAGCAGTCCAACTCCCGGGGGTGCGCATGGCTACACCTTC,CASSPTPGGAHGYTF
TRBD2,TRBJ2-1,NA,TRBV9,TGTGCCAGCAGCGCTAGCGGGTACAATGAGCAGTTCTTC,CASSASGYNEQFF
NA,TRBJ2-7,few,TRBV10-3,TGTGCCATCAGTGAGTTCCGGGACACCTACTTC,CAISEFRDTYF
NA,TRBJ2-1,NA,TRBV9,TGTGCCAGCAGCGTAGTGGCCACGAACAATGAGCAGTTCTTC,CASSVVATNNEQFF
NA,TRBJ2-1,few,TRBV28,TGTGCCAGCAGTTTTGGTTTGGGCGGGCACAATGAGCAGTTCTTC,CASSFGLGGHNEQFF
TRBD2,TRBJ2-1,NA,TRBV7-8,TGTGCCAGCAGCTCGCGGACTAGCGGGATCACCTACAATGAGCAGTTCTTC,CASSSRTSGITYNEQFF
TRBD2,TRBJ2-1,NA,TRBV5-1,TGCGCCAGCAGCTTGGGACTAGCGGGAGATTATGAGCAGTTCTTC,CASSLGLAGDYEQFF
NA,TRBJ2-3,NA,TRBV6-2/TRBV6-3,TGTGCCAGCAGTTACTCGAAGCGGAGCACAGATACGCAGTATTTT,CASSYSKRSTDTQYF
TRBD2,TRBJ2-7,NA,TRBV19,TGTGCCAGTAGTACCACCGGGACTAGCGGCTACGAGCAGTACTTC,CASSTTGTSGYEQYF
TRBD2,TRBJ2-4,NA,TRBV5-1,TGCGCCAGCAGCTCTAGCGGGAGGGGAAACATTCAGTACTTC,CASSSSGRGNIQYF
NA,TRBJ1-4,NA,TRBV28,TGTGCCAGCAGAACATTCTCGGGGGAAAAACTGTTTTTT,CASRTFSGEKLFF
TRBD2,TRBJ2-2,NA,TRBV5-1,TGCGCCAGCAGCTTGGCCAATCTAGCGGGAACGGGGAACCGGGAGCTGTTTTTT,CASSLANLAGTGNRELFF
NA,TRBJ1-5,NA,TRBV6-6,TGTGCCAGCAGTTACGGCATCGGGGAAAAGCAGCCCCAGCATTTT,CASSYGIGEKQPQHF
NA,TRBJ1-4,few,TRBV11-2,TGTGCCAGCAGCTCTCGGACAGCCAGGAATGAAAAACTGTTTTTT,CASSSRTARNEKLFF
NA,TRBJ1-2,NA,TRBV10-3,TGTGCCATCAGTGATCCGGGGGGCGGAACTATCGGCTACACCTTC,CAISDPGGGTIGYTF
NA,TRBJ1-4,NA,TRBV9,TGTGCCAGCAGCGTGGGCGGGGGGCGAGGGGAAAAACTGTTTTTT,CASSVGGGRGEKLFF
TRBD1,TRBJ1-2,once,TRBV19,TGTGCCAGTAGAGCCTCTGACAGGGCCAACTATGGCTACACCTTC,CASRASDRANYGYTF
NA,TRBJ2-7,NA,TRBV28,TGTGCCAGCAGGGAGACTGGAAGCTCCTACGAGCAGTACTTC,CASRETGSSYEQYF
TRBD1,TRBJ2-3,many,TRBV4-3,TGCGCCAGCAGCCAAGAAAGGACAGGGGGCCGCGGTACGCAGTATTTT,CASSQERTGGRGTQYF